The rows below give T cell receptor beta chains drawn from one sample of a study of shared clonotypes between healthy human individuals. Sequenced by immunoSEQ multiplex PCR; TCRdb stores in-frame clones only, minus some. In the table there are about 770,000 clones, 55% to 80% of which are singletons. Sequenced: memory CD4+ T cells sorted from blood. Receptors were obtained from a woman under 40 in good health. CDR3s include the opening cysteine and the closing phenylalanine or tryptophan. Fields, in order: J gene, V gene, D gene, clone size, CDR3 DNA, CDR3 protein. A D gene is named only where the DNA matches it firmly. Only some rows state a clone size, as once, few, many or a class for expanded clones.

j_gene: TRBJ2-3
v_gene: TRBV28
d_gene: TRBD2
abundance: -
CDR3nt: TGTGCCAGCAGCCTATGGACTAGCGGGAGTCGCACAGATACGCAGTATTTT
CDR3aa: CASSLWTSGSRTDTQYF

j_gene: TRBJ2-2
v_gene: TRBV5-4
d_gene: TRBD1
abundance: -
CDR3nt: TGTGCCAGCAGCCCGCCGGGGCAGGGGGCGCGGACCGGGGAGCTGTTTTTT
CDR3aa: CASSPPGQGARTGELFF

j_gene: TRBJ1-4
v_gene: TRBV21-1
d_gene: -
abundance: -
CDR3nt: TGTGCCAGCAGCAATGCAGAATCAGGTAATGAAAAACTGTTTTTT
CDR3aa: CASSNAESGNEKLFF

j_gene: TRBJ1-5
v_gene: TRBV7-8
d_gene: -
abundance: -
CDR3nt: TGTGCCAGCAGCTTAGTTGGGGCCGGGAGCAATCAGCCCCAGCATTTT
CDR3aa: CASSLVGAGSNQPQHF

j_gene: TRBJ2-3
v_gene: TRBV7-9
d_gene: -
abundance: -
CDR3nt: TGTGCCAGCAGCTTAGCTGTCAGGGTGGGGGCAGATACGCAGTATTTT
CDR3aa: CASSLAVRVGADTQYF

j_gene: TRBJ1-1
v_gene: TRBV25-1
d_gene: -
abundance: many
CDR3nt: TGTGCCAGCAGTGAGGTTCGCAGGGGGAACACTGAAGCTTTCTTT
CDR3aa: CASSEVRRGNTEAFF

j_gene: TRBJ2-5
v_gene: TRBV18
d_gene: TRBD2
abundance: -
CDR3nt: TGTGCCAGCTCACAGATAGCGGGAGGGCAAGAGACCCAGTACTTC
CDR3aa: CASSQIAGGQETQYF

j_gene: TRBJ1-5
v_gene: TRBV19
d_gene: -
abundance: -
CDR3nt: TGTGCCACCACGACTCCTGGGCGGGGCCCTAATCAGCCCCAGCATTTT
CDR3aa: CATTTPGRGPNQPQHF

j_gene: TRBJ2-7
v_gene: TRBV5-1
d_gene: TRBD2
abundance: -
CDR3nt: TGCGCCAGCAGCTTGGAAGCGGGAAAGGGCGAGCAGTACTTC
CDR3aa: CASSLEAGKGEQYF

j_gene: TRBJ2-3
v_gene: TRBV27
d_gene: -
abundance: many
CDR3nt: TGTGCCAGCAGTCCGAAGGGGCGAGGGAGCACAGATACGCAGTATTTT
CDR3aa: CASSPKGRGSTDTQYF

j_gene: TRBJ2-1
v_gene: TRBV25-1
d_gene: TRBD2
abundance: once
CDR3nt: TGTGCCAGCAGTGAAAGAAGCGGGAGGGCCCGGAATGAGCAGTTCTTC
CDR3aa: CASSERSGRARNEQFF

j_gene: TRBJ2-3
v_gene: TRBV18
d_gene: -
abundance: -
CDR3nt: TGTGCCAGCTCAGGACTGATAAGCACAGATACGCAGTATTTT
CDR3aa: CASSGLISTDTQYF

j_gene: TRBJ1-4
v_gene: TRBV7-6
d_gene: -
abundance: -
CDR3nt: TGTGCCAGCAGCTTAGCGGGCGGGGGATCGAGTGAAAAACTGTTTTTT
CDR3aa: CASSLAGGGSSEKLFF

j_gene: TRBJ1-2
v_gene: TRBV5-6
d_gene: -
abundance: -
CDR3nt: TGTGCCAGCAGCTTGGGACCGGCAGGGGTTGGCTATGGCTACACCTTC
CDR3aa: CASSLGPAGVGYGYTF

j_gene: TRBJ1-4
v_gene: TRBV19
d_gene: TRBD1
abundance: -
CDR3nt: TGTGCCAGTAGTACTTCCGGGACAGGGAGAGAAAAACTGTTTTTT
CDR3aa: CASSTSGTGREKLFF

j_gene: TRBJ1-1
v_gene: TRBV6-1
d_gene: TRBD1
abundance: many
CDR3nt: TGTGCCGGACCGCCACAGGGGGCAGATACTGAAGCTTTCTTT
CDR3aa: CAGPPQGADTEAFF

j_gene: TRBJ2-2
v_gene: TRBV19
d_gene: TRBD2
abundance: -
CDR3nt: TGTGCCAGTAGGGGAGCGGGGGCGGCCGGGGAGCTGTTTTTT
CDR3aa: CASRGAGAAGELFF

j_gene: TRBJ2-7
v_gene: TRBV19
d_gene: TRBD2
abundance: few
CDR3nt: TGTGCCAGTAGTAGAACCGGGACTAGCGGGAACTACGAGCAGTACTTC
CDR3aa: CASSRTGTSGNYEQYF

j_gene: TRBJ1-5
v_gene: TRBV5-5
d_gene: -
abundance: -
CDR3nt: TGTGCCAGCAGTCGAGGGGCAATCGGCAATCAGCCCCAGCATTTT
CDR3aa: CASSRGAIGNQPQHF

j_gene: TRBJ2-2
v_gene: TRBV23-1
d_gene: -
abundance: -
CDR3nt: TGCGCCAGCAGTTTCCCCGCCGGTAACACCGGGGAGCTGTTTTTT
CDR3aa: CASSFPAGNTGELFF

j_gene: TRBJ2-7
v_gene: TRBV7-9
d_gene: -
abundance: -
CDR3nt: TGTGCCAGCAGCCAAGCAGGGGCCTACGAGCAGTACTTC
CDR3aa: CASSQAGAYEQYF

j_gene: TRBJ1-1
v_gene: TRBV28
d_gene: -
abundance: few
CDR3nt: TGTGCCAGCAGTTTAAGCCCGACGGGAAGTGGGTACACTGAAGCTTTCTTT
CDR3aa: CASSLSPTGSGYTEAFF

j_gene: TRBJ1-2
v_gene: TRBV28
d_gene: -
abundance: -
CDR3nt: TGTGCCAGCAGTTTAAAGGCAGGGGCTAACTATGGCTACACCTTC
CDR3aa: CASSLKAGANYGYTF

j_gene: TRBJ2-3
v_gene: TRBV4-1
d_gene: -
abundance: once
CDR3nt: TGCGCCAGCAGCCAAGTAAGAAAAGATACGCAGTATTTT
CDR3aa: CASSQVRKDTQYF

j_gene: TRBJ2-7
v_gene: TRBV6-6
d_gene: -
abundance: -
CDR3nt: TGTGCCAGCAGGCTGAAAGGGACGGCTCTTATTGAGCAGTACTTC
CDR3aa: CASRLKGTALIEQYF

j_gene: TRBJ2-5
v_gene: TRBV15
d_gene: -
abundance: -
CDR3nt: TGTGCCACCAGCAGACAACAGAACCAAGAGACCCAGTACTTC
CDR3aa: CATSRQQNQETQYF

j_gene: TRBJ2-1
v_gene: TRBV4-1
d_gene: TRBD2
abundance: many
CDR3nt: TGCGCCAGCAGCCAAACTAGCGGGAGACGGACGAATGAGCAGTTCTTC
CDR3aa: CASSQTSGRRTNEQFF

j_gene: TRBJ2-5
v_gene: TRBV5-8
d_gene: -
abundance: -
CDR3nt: TGTGCCAGCAGGTGGTCGGTAGAGGAGACCCAGTACTTC
CDR3aa: CASRWSVEETQYF

j_gene: TRBJ2-3
v_gene: TRBV5-1
d_gene: -
abundance: few
CDR3nt: TGCGCCAGCAGCCCGCGACAGCCAGATACGCAGTATTTT
CDR3aa: CASSPRQPDTQYF

j_gene: TRBJ1-2
v_gene: TRBV11-2
d_gene: TRBD1
abundance: -
CDR3nt: TGTGCCAGCAGCTGGGGACAGGGGGTTCGGGGTGGCTACACCTTC
CDR3aa: CASSWGQGVRGGYTF

j_gene: TRBJ1-2
v_gene: TRBV29-1
d_gene: -
abundance: -
CDR3nt: TGCAGCGTTGGGGGTTCTCGGGGCTACACCTTC
CDR3aa: CSVGGSRGYTF

j_gene: TRBJ2-7
v_gene: TRBV11-2
d_gene: -
abundance: -
CDR3nt: TGTGCCAGCAGCTTAGAAGTGACCGGGCTCTACGAGCAGTACTTC
CDR3aa: CASSLEVTGLYEQYF

j_gene: TRBJ2-7
v_gene: TRBV5-1
d_gene: -
abundance: -
CDR3nt: TGCGCCAGCAGTATTCCGGGAGCCTACGAGCAGTACTTC
CDR3aa: CASSIPGAYEQYF

j_gene: TRBJ2-1
v_gene: TRBV11-3
d_gene: TRBD2
abundance: -
CDR3nt: TGTGCCAGCAGCCGCTTTTCTAGCGGGGGGCTCGATGAGCAGTTCTTC
CDR3aa: CASSRFSSGGLDEQFF

j_gene: TRBJ2-6
v_gene: TRBV29-1
d_gene: TRBD1
abundance: -
CDR3nt: TGCAGCGTTCAGACAGGGGCTGGGGCCAACGTCCTGACTTTC
CDR3aa: CSVQTGAGANVLTF

j_gene: TRBJ2-7
v_gene: TRBV11-2
d_gene: -
abundance: -
CDR3nt: TGTGCCAGCAGCCCCGCTCCCAGGCAATCCTACGAGCAGTACTTC
CDR3aa: CASSPAPRQSYEQYF

j_gene: TRBJ2-7
v_gene: TRBV11-2
d_gene: TRBD2
abundance: -
CDR3nt: TGTGCCAGCAGCCCGCGAAATAGCGGGAGTACGAGGGAGCAGTACTTC
CDR3aa: CASSPRNSGSTREQYF

j_gene: TRBJ2-1
v_gene: TRBV30
d_gene: -
abundance: -
CDR3nt: TGTGCCTGGAGAAATAGCGGAGCTGGGGGTGAGCAGTTCTTC
CDR3aa: CAWRNSGAGGEQFF

j_gene: TRBJ2-1
v_gene: TRBV6-5
d_gene: -
abundance: -
CDR3nt: TGTGCCAGCAGGGGCTCGGGTTGGAGCGGTGAGCAGTTCTTC
CDR3aa: CASRGSGWSGEQFF

j_gene: TRBJ1-1
v_gene: TRBV5-1
d_gene: TRBD1
abundance: -
CDR3nt: TGCGCCAGCAGCACCAGGACAGGGATGAACACTGAAGCTTTCTTT
CDR3aa: CASSTRTGMNTEAFF

j_gene: TRBJ2-1
v_gene: TRBV19
d_gene: -
abundance: -
CDR3nt: TGTGCCAGTAGATACAGGATCGGCTCCTACAATGAGCAGTTCTTC
CDR3aa: CASRYRIGSYNEQFF

j_gene: TRBJ2-1
v_gene: TRBV7-9
d_gene: -
abundance: -
CDR3nt: TGTGCCAGCAGCTTAGAGGCGGGATACAATGAGCAGTTCTTC
CDR3aa: CASSLEAGYNEQFF

j_gene: TRBJ1-1
v_gene: TRBV28
d_gene: TRBD1
abundance: -
CDR3nt: TGTGCCAGCATGATCGGGACAGCTTTGAACACTGAAGCTTTCTTT
CDR3aa: CASMIGTALNTEAFF

j_gene: TRBJ1-4
v_gene: TRBV9
d_gene: TRBD1
abundance: few
CDR3nt: TGTGCCAGCAGCTTAGACGGGACAGCTAATGAAAAACTGTTTTTT
CDR3aa: CASSLDGTANEKLFF

j_gene: TRBJ2-1
v_gene: TRBV5-1
d_gene: TRBD1
abundance: -
CDR3nt: TGCGCCAGCAGCTTACAATCAGGGGGCAGCTCCTACAATGAGCAGTTCTTC
CDR3aa: CASSLQSGGSSYNEQFF

j_gene: TRBJ1-2
v_gene: TRBV2
d_gene: -
abundance: -
CDR3nt: TGTGCCAGCAGGAGCCTGGGAGAGGTCGACTACACCTTC
CDR3aa: CASRSLGEVDYTF

j_gene: TRBJ2-7
v_gene: TRBV11-3
d_gene: -
abundance: -
CDR3nt: TGTGCCAGCAGCTTAGCGGAGGGCCCTTACGAGCAGTACTTC
CDR3aa: CASSLAEGPYEQYF

j_gene: TRBJ2-7
v_gene: TRBV9
d_gene: TRBD2
abundance: -
CDR3nt: TGTGCCAGCAGCGTAGGAAGCGCAAGCGGGATCGGACGCGAGCAGTACTTC
CDR3aa: CASSVGSASGIGREQYF

j_gene: TRBJ2-3
v_gene: TRBV10-2
d_gene: TRBD1
abundance: many
CDR3nt: TGCGCCAGCAGCCGGGACAGGGTGACAGATACGCAGTATTTT
CDR3aa: CASSRDRVTDTQYF

j_gene: TRBJ1-6
v_gene: TRBV27
d_gene: TRBD1
abundance: few
CDR3nt: TGTGCCAGCAGTTCGCCAATACGGGACAGATATTCACCCCTCCACTTT
CDR3aa: CASSSPIRDRYSPLHF

j_gene: TRBJ2-3
v_gene: TRBV5-1
d_gene: TRBD1
abundance: few
CDR3nt: TGCGCCAGCAGCCCCCAGACAGGGTCTAGCACAGATACGCAGTATTTT
CDR3aa: CASSPQTGSSTDTQYF

j_gene: TRBJ2-1
v_gene: TRBV6-4
d_gene: -
abundance: -
CDR3nt: TGTGCCAGCAGCCTGGATGCGAGCTCCTACAATGAGCAGTTCTTC
CDR3aa: CASSLDASSYNEQFF

j_gene: TRBJ1-1
v_gene: TRBV5-6
d_gene: -
abundance: few
CDR3nt: TGTGCCAGCAGCTGGGGAGAGTTGAACACTGAAGCTTTCTTT
CDR3aa: CASSWGELNTEAFF

j_gene: TRBJ2-3
v_gene: TRBV18
d_gene: -
abundance: once
CDR3nt: TGTGCCAGCTCACCTCCAGGGGAAAGCACAGATACGCAGTATTTT
CDR3aa: CASSPPGESTDTQYF

j_gene: TRBJ1-1
v_gene: TRBV10-3
d_gene: -
abundance: -
CDR3nt: TGTGCCATCAGTGAGGGGGGACAACGGAGCGAAGCTTTCTTT
CDR3aa: CAISEGGQRSEAFF

j_gene: TRBJ2-7
v_gene: TRBV29-1
d_gene: -
abundance: -
CDR3nt: TGCAGCGTTGAAACGACCCACTCCTACGAGCAGTACTTC
CDR3aa: CSVETTHSYEQYF

j_gene: TRBJ2-1
v_gene: TRBV11-2
d_gene: -
abundance: few
CDR3nt: TGTGCCAGCAGCTCCGGTGTTTACAATGAGCAGTTCTTC
CDR3aa: CASSSGVYNEQFF